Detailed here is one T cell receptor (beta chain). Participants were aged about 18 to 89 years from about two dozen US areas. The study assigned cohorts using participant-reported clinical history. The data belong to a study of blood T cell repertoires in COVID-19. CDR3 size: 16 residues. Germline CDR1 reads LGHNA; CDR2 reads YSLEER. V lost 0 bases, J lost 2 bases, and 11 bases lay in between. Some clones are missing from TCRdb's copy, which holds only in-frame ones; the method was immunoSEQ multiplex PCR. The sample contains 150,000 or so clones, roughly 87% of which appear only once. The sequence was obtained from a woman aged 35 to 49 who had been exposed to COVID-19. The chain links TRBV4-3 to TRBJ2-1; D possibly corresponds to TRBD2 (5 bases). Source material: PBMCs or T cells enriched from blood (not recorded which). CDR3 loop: CASSQDITRTYNEQFF. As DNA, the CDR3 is TGCGCCAGCAGCCAAGATATAACTAGGACCTACAATGAGCAGTTCTTC.